Below are 23 T cell receptor beta chains sequenced from a single sample in a study of T cell changes during pregnancy in multiple sclerosis. TCRdb's copy holds only in-frame clones and misses some; the assay was immunoSEQ multiplex PCR. The table records about 70,000 clones, roughly 92% of them present only once. This material consisted of peripheral blood, taken before pregnancy. Every receptor here comes from a female donor with multiple sclerosis, enrolled in a pregnancy study.

CDR3 DNA: TGTGCCTGGGGACTAGCGGGGTTCACAGATACGCAGTATTTT. Protein sequence: CAWGLAGFTDTQYF. The rearrangement links TRBV30 to TRBJ2-3; 12 bases agree with TRBD2. V shed 5 bases, J shed 2 bases, and the junction held 2 bases outside the gene matches. The CDR3 consists of 14 residues. Germline V gene sequence: CDR1 GTSNPN, CDR2 SVGIG (reference sequence).

The gene calls are TRBV29-1 and TRBJ2-3; TRBD1 matches 7 bases. This CDR3 spans 14 amino acids. The V and J ends lost 6 bases and 4 bases, in that order; junction bases with no gene match: 10. Germline V lookup: CDR1 SQVTM, CDR2 ANQGSEA. The CDR3 DNA reads TGCAGCGTCGCAGACAGGGTCCCCCCAGATACGCAGTATTTT. Its translation: CSVADRVPPDTQYF.

The chain recombines TRBV4-3 with TRBJ2-7; 12 bases are shared with TRBD2. The germline V gene has CDR1 LGHNA and CDR2 YSLEER. V lost 0 bases to trimming and J lost 3 bases; unmatched junction nucleotides: 3. CDR3 length: 16 residues. CDR3 DNA: TGCGCCAGCAGCCAAGATAGGGGACTAGCGGGCTACGAGCAGTACTTC. This translates into CASSQDRGLAGYEQYF.

The rearrangement links TRBV9 to TRBJ2-7; tentative D call: TRBD2 (5 bases). CDR3 length: 13 residues. The germline CDR1 and CDR2 sequences are SGDLS and YYNGEE. V was trimmed by 3 bases and J by 3 bases, leaving 10 bases between them. The CDR3 bases are TGTGCCAGCAGCGGTCCCGGGAACTACGAGCAGTACTTC. This translates into CASSGPGNYEQYF.

The gene calls are TRBV7-2 and TRBJ2-7; 12 nucleotides line up with TRBD2. After removal of 3 bases from V and 4 bases from J, the junction contained 10 bases not matched to a gene. Germline V lookup: CDR1 SGHTA, CDR2 FQGNSA. The CDR3 consists of 17 residues. CDR3 sequence reads: CASSLGGLAGGAYEQYF. For the CDR3, the DNA is TGTGCCAGCAGCTTGGGTGGGCTAGCGGGAGGGGCTTACGAGCAGTACTTC.

The rearrangement joins TRBV7-9 to TRBJ2-7; tentative D call: TRBD1 (5 bases). There are 13 residues in the CDR3. Trimming cost V 3 bases and J 1 base, with 7 bases left between them. CDR1 SEHNR and CDR2 FQNEAQ come from the germline V gene (reference sequence). The CDR3 region is CASSFAGSYEQYF. CDR3 DNA sequence: TGTGCCAGCAGCTTCGCAGGGTCCTACGAGCAGTACTTC.

The gene calls are TRBV11-3 and TRBJ1-1; possible D gene TRBD1, 5 bases. Germline loops: CDR1 SGHNT, CDR2 YENEEA. The V end was cut by 4 bases, the J end by 2 bases, with 14 bases between. The CDR3 runs to 15 residues. For the CDR3, the DNA is TGTGCCAGCAGCTATAAAAGACAGTTAAACACTGAAGCTTTCTTT. The encoded protein is CASSYKRQLNTEAFF.

V and J are TRBV9 and TRBJ2-7, with TRBD2 matching over 9 bases. With 0 bases clipped from V and 6 bases from J, the junction kept 7 bases outside the gene matches. Germline loops: CDR1 SGDLS, CDR2 YYNGEE. The CDR3 spans 15 residues. Here the CDR3 DNA reads TGTGCCAGCAGCGTAGGGGGTAGCGGGAGCTTCGAGCAGTACTTC. Its protein is CASSVGGSGSFEQYF.

The rearrangement uses TRBV19 and TRBJ2-1; D possibly corresponds to TRBD2 (7 bases). There are 15 residues in the CDR3. From germline, CDR1 is LNHDA and CDR2 SQIVND (reference sequence). Trimming removed 7 bases from V and 3 bases from J, with 16 bases in between. The CDR3 region is CASKGGVMGYNEQFF. For the CDR3, the DNA is TGTGCCAGTAAGGGGGGGGTGATGGGCTACAATGAGCAGTTCTTC.

This rearrangement joins TRBV29-1 to TRBJ2-3, with 11 bases identical to TRBD2. The germline gives CDR1 SQVTM, CDR2 ANQGSEA. With 8 bases clipped from V and 6 bases from J, the junction kept 16 bases outside the gene matches. The CDR3 runs to 16 residues. The chain's CDR3 is CSMRGLAGKWWDTQYF. CDR3 bases: TGCAGCATGCGAGGACTAGCGGGCAAATGGTGGGATACGCAGTATTTT.

This clone has only one observation. The chain combines TRBV6-5 with TRBJ2-5; 9 nucleotides line up with TRBD1. This CDR3 spans 15 amino acids. The V and J ends lost 3 bases and 5 bases, in that order; junction bases with no gene match: 7. The V gene's germline CDR1 is MNHEY and CDR2 SVGAGI. CDR3 coding DNA: TGTGCCAGCAGTTATGGGACAGGGATGATTGAGACCCAGTACTTC. This codes for CASSYGTGMIETQYF.

This clone has just one count. This chain joins TRBV5-1 and TRBJ2-2; 10 bases are a match to TRBD2. V was pared by 4 bases and J by 9 bases, with 12 bases of the junction left unmatched. Looked up from germline, CDR1 is SGHRS and CDR2 is YFSETQ. CDR3 size: 16 residues. The CDR3 region has the DNA TGCGCCAGCAGCGAGATCGGCCTAGCGGGAGCTCGGGAGCTGTTTTTT. Its translation is CASSEIGLAGARELFF.

J is TRBJ1-4 and V is TRBV2; D perhaps matches TRBD1 (5 bases). The germline gives CDR1 SNHLY, CDR2 FYNNEI. CDR3 length equals 15 residues. Trimming left V 8 bases short and J 0 bases short, with 13 bases between. CDR3 coding DNA: TGTGCCAGCCGGACATATGGTTCAACTAATGAAAAACTGTTTTTT. As protein: CASRTYGSTNEKLFF.

The chain employs TRBV27 and TRBJ2-1; 9 bases agree with TRBD2. V trimming: 8 bases; J trimming: 3 bases; junction bases outside the gene matches: 11. Germline-derived CDR1 and CDR2 are MNHEY and SMNVEV (reference sequence). This CDR3 spans 16 amino acids. The CDR3 DNA reads as TGTGCCAGCGAGGCCGTAGCGGGAGCAGACTACAATGAGCAGTTCTTC. Protein: CASEAVAGADYNEQFF.

V gene TRBV28 combines with J gene TRBJ1-4; D may be TRBD1 (5 bases). The CDR3 consists of 14 residues. Germline lookup yields CDR1 MDHEN and CDR2 SYDVKM. V lost 5 bases and J 4 bases, leaving 11 bases between the germline ends. DNA for the CDR3: TGTGCCAGCAGTACGCGACAGAGTAATGAAAAACTGTTTTTT. It encodes CASSTRQSNEKLFF.

The count of this clone is one. V usage is TRBV6-6 and J usage is TRBJ2-7, with 7 bases that match TRBD1. CDR3 length: 13 amino acids. Looked up from germline, CDR1 is MNHNY and CDR2 is SVGAGI (reference sequence). The V segment lost 7 bases and the J segment 5 bases; nucleotides outside the gene matches: 8. The CDR3 DNA sequence: TGTGCCAGCACCAAGACAGGGTTAGACGAGCAGTACTTC. Translation: CASTKTGLDEQYF.

This rearrangement joins TRBV4-1 to TRBJ1-5, with 7 bases aligning to TRBD1. The trim removed 2 bases at V and 5 bases at J, leaving 3 bases unmatched. There are 14 residues in the CDR3. Germline-derived CDR1 and CDR2 are MGHRA and YSYEKL. The CDR3 loop reads CASSQRQGDQPQHF. The CDR3 nucleotides read TGCGCCAGCAGCCAAAGACAGGGCGATCAGCCCCAGCATTTT.

This chain uses TRBV7-6 with TRBJ2-7; 11 bases match TRBD2. This CDR3 contains 16 residues. Germline CDR1 and CDR2: SGHVS and FNYEAQ. V was clipped by 5 bases and J by 0 bases; unmatched bases: 6. In DNA, the CDR3 is TGTGCCAGCAGCCGGGGGACTAGCGGATCCTCCTACGAGCAGTACTTC. Amino acids: CASSRGTSGSSYEQYF.

V usage is TRBV28 and J usage is TRBJ2-7; 11 bases match TRBD2. The CDR3 spans 15 residues. The V and J ends lost 6 bases and 3 bases, in that order; junction bases with no gene match: 7. From germline, CDR1 is MDHEN and CDR2 SYDVKM. The CDR3 region has the DNA TGTGCCAGCAGAAGTCGACTAGCGGGATACTACGAGCAGTACTTC. Amino acid sequence: CASRSRLAGYYEQYF.

V is TRBV6-6 and J is TRBJ2-3, with TRBD1 as a possible D gene (6 bases). The length of the CDR3 is 15 residues. Germline CDR1 is MNHNY and CDR2 is SVGAGI (reference sequence). V gave up 6 bases and J gave up 1 base, with 14 bases separating them. CDR3 region: CASRNRDWGTDTQYF. The DNA of the CDR3 is TGTGCCAGCAGGAACAGGGATTGGGGCACAGATACGCAGTATTTT.

Only one count was recorded for this clone. The chain carries TRBV4-1 and TRBJ2-1; 7 bases are a match to TRBD2. The CDR3 extends over 16 amino acids. V was pared by 0 bases and J by 1 base, with 3 bases of the junction left unmatched. Germline V lookup: CDR1 MGHRA, CDR2 YSYEKL. The CDR3 bases are TGCGCCAGCAGCCAAGAATGGGGGGGTTCCTACAATGAGCAGTTCTTC. This codes for CASSQEWGGSYNEQFF.

The chain is built from TRBV6-5 and TRBJ2-1; the D is unclear. The CDR3 is 15 amino acids. Trimming took 0 bases from V and 13 from J, leaving 19 bases between them. Germline V gives CDR1 MNHEY, CDR2 SVGAGI. CDR3 amino acids: CASSYSLNTGGEQFF. CDR3 in DNA: TGTGCCAGCAGTTACTCCCTAAATACGGGTGGCGAACAGTTCTTC.

The V gene is TRBV6-1, the J gene TRBJ1-5; 9 bases map to TRBD1. Germline V CDR1 and CDR2: MNHNS, SASEGT. V lost 1 base and J lost 10; bases outside the gene matches: 17. The CDR3 loop spans 18 amino acids. The CDR3 protein is CASSEERGGTGHSRPQHF. The CDR3 region has the DNA TGTGCCAGCAGTGAAGAGCGGGGCGGGACAGGGCACTCGCGCCCCCAGCATTTT.